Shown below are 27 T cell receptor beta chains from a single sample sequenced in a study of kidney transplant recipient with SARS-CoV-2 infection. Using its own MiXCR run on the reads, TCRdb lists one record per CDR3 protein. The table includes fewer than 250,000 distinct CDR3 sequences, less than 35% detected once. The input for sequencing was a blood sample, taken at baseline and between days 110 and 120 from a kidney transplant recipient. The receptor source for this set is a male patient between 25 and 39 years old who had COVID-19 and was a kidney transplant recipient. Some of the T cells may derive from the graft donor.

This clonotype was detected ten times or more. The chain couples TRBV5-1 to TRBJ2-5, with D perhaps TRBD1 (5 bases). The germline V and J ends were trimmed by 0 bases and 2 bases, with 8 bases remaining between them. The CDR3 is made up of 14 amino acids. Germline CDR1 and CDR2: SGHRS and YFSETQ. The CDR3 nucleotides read TGCGCCAGCAGCTTGGGCAGGGATCAAGAGACCCAGTACTTC. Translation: CASSLGRDQETQYF.

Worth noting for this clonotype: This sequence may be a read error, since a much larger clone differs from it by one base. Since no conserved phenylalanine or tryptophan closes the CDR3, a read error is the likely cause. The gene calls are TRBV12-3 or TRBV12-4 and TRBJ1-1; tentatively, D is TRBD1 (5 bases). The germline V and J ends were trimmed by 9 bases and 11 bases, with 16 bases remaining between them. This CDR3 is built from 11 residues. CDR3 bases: TGTGCCAGTACCCAGGGTTACCTTGCTTTCTAT. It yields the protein CASTQGYLAFY.

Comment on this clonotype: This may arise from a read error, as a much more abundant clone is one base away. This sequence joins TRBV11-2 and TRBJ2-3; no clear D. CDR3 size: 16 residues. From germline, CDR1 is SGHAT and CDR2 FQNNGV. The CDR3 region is CASSYWQDLSTDTRYF. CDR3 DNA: TGTGCCAGCAGCTACTGGCAGGACCTAAGCACAGATACGCGGTATTTT. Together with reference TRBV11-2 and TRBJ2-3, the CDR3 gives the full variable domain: EAGVAQSPRYKIIEKRQSVAFWCNPISGHATLYWYQQILGQGPKLLIQFQNNGVVDDSQLPKDRFSAERLKGVDSTLKIQPAKLEDSAVYLCASSYWQDLSTDTRYFGPGTRLTVL.

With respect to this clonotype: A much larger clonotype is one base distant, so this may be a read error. The CDR3 DNA sequence: TGTGCCAGCAGACCTCACAGACAGGGCCCCCTCTCCTACAAGCAGTACTTC. Encoded protein: CASRPHRQGPLSYKQYF. V usage is TRBV27 and J usage is TRBJ2-7; TRBD1 aligns across 7 bases. Germline loops: CDR1 MNHEY, CDR2 SMNVEV (reference sequence). The CDR3 covers 17 residues.

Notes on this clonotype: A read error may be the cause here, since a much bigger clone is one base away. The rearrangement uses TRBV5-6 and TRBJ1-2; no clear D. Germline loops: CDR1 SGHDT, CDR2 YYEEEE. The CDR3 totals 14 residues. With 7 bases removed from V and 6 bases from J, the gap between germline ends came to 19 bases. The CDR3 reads CASGSLDSRDGYTF. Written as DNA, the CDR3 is TGTGCCAGCGGCTCTCTAGACTCGAGGGATGGCTACACCTTC.

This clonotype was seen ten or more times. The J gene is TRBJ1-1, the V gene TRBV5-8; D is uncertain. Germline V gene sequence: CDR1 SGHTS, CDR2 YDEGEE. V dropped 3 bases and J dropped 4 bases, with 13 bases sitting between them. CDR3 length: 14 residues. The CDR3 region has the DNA TGTGCCAGCAGCTCCAGCGTCGGTAGCACTGAAGCTTTCTTT. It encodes CASSSSVGSTEAFF.

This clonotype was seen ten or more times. The CDR3 spells CASRSGGGTEAFF. The CDR3 DNA reads as TGTGCCAGCCGTAGCGGGGGGGGCACTGAAGCTTTCTTT. The rearrangement uses TRBV19 and TRBJ1-1; weak D call: TRBD1 (5 bases). The CDR3 totals 13 residues. Trimming stripped 9 bases from V and 4 bases from J, with 15 bases between. CDR1 and CDR2 from the germline V gene are LNHDA and SQIVND (reference sequence).

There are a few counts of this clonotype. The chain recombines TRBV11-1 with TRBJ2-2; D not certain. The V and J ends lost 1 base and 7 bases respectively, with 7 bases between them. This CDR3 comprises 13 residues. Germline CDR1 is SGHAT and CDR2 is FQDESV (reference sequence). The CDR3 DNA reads TGTGCCAGCAGCTTAGATCCATTCGGGGAGCTGTTTTTT. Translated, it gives CASSLDPFGELFF.

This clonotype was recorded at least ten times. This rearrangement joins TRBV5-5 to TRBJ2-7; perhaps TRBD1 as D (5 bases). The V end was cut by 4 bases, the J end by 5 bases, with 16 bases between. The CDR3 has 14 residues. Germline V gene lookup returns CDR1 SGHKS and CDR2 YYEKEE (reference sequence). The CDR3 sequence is CASSRGDSPHEQYF. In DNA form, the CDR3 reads TGTGCCAGCAGCCGCGGTGACAGCCCCCACGAGCAGTACTTC.

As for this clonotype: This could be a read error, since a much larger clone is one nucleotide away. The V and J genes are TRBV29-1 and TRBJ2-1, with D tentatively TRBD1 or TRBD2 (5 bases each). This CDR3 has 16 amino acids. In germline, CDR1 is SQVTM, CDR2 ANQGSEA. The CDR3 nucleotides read TGCGGCGTTGAAGATAGGTTTGGGGGAGTGGGGAATGAGCAGTTCTTC. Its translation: CGVEDRFGGVGNEQFF.

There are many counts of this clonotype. This CDR3 reads CASRQMVATVMQDTQYF. The CDR3 DNA is TGTGCCAGCAGGCAGATGGTAGCTACAGTCATGCAAGATACGCAGTATTTT. V gene TRBV21-1 combines with J gene TRBJ2-3. TRBV21-1 is recorded as a pseudogene. This CDR3 comprises 17 residues.

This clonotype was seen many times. The CDR3 nucleotides read TGTGCCAGCAGTCGGACAGGGTGGGGCAGGGAGCTGTTTTTT. Translating gives CASSRTGWGRELFF. The rearrangement joins TRBV27 to TRBJ2-2, with 8 nucleotides matching TRBD1. The length of the CDR3 is 14 residues. V lost 5 bases and J lost 9; bases outside the gene matches: 8. CDR1 MNHEY and CDR2 SMNVEV come from the germline V gene (reference sequence).

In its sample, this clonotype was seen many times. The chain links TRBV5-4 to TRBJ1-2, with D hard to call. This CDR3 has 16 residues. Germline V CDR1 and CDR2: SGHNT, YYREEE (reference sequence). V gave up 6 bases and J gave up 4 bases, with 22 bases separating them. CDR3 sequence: CASMAIVPGKTYGYTF. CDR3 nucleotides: TGTGCCAGCATGGCCATCGTACCAGGAAAGACCTATGGCTACACCTTC.

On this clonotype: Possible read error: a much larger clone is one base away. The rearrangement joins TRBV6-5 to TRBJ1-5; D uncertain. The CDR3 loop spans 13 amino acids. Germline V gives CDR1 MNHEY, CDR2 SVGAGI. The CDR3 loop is CAGSPPEGQPQHF. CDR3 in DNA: TGTGCCGGCAGCCCTCCGGAGGGTCAGCCCCAGCATTTT.

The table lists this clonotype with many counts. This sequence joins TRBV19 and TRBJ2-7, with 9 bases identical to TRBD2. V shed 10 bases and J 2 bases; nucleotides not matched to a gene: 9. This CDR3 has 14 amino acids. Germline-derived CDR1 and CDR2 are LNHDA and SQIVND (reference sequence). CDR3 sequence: CATGASGATYEQYF. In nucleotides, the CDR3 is TGTGCCACGGGGGCTAGCGGGGCGACCTACGAGCAGTACTTC.

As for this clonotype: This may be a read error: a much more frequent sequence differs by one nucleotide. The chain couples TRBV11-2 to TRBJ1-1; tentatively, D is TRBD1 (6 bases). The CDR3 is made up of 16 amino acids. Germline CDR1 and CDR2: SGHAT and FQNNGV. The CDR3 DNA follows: TGTGCCAGCAGCTCCGGAGGGGGTGCAATGCACACTGAAGCTTCCTTT. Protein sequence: CASSSGGGAMHTEASF.

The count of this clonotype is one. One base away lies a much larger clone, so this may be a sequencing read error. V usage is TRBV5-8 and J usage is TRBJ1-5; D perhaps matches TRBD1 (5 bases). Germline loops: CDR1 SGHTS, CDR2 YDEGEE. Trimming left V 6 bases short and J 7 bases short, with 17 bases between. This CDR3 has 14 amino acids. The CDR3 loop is CASNWRQGRQPQHF. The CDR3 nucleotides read TGTGCCAGCAACTGGAGGCAGGGACGCCAGCCCCAGCATTTT. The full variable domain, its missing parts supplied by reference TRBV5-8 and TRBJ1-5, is EAGVTQSPTHLIKTRGQQATLRCSPISGHTSVYWYQQALGLGLQFLLWYDEGEERNRGNFPPRFSGRQFPNYSSELNVNALELEDSALYLCASNWRQGRQPQHFGDGTRLSIL.

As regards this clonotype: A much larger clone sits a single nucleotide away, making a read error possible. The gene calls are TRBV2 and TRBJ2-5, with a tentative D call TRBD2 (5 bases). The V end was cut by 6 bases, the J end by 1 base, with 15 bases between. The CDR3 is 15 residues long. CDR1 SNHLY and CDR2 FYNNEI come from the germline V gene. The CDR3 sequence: CASRLEAGAQETQYF. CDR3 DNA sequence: TGTGCCAGCAGACTAGAAGCAGGAGCCCAAGAGACCCAGTACTTC.

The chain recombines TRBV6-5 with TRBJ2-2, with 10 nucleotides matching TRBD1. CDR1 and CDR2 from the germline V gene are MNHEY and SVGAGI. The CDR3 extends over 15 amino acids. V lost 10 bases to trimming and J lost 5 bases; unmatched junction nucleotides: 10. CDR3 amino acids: CATPTGGVATGELFF. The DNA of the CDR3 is TGTGCCACCCCGACAGGGGGCGTTGCGACCGGGGAGCTGTTTTTT.

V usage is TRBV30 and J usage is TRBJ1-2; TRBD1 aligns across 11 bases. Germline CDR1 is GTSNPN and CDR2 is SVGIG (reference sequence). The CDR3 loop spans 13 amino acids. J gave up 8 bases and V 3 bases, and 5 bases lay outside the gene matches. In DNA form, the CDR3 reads TGTGCCTGGAGGGGACAGGGGGTCTGGGGCTACACCTTC. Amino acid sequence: CAWRGQGVWGYTF.

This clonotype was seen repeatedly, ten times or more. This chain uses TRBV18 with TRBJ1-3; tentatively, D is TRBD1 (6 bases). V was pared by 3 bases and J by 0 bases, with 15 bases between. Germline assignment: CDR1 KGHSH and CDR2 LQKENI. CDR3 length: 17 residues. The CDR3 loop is CASSPTTDRSSGNTIYF. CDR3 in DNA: TGTGCCAGCTCACCGACTACAGACAGGAGCTCTGGAAACACCATATATTTT.

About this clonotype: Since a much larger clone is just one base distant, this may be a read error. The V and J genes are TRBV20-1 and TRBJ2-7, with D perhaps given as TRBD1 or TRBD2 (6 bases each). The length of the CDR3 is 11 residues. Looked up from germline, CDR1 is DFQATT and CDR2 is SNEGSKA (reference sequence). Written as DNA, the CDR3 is TGCGGTGCTAGGGGGAGGTGGGAGCAGTACTTC. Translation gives CGARGRWEQYF.

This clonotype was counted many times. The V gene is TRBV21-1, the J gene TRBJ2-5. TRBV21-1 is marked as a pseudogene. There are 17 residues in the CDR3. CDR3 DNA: TGTGCCAGCAGAATTGAACATAGCTACACTTTCTCTGAGACCCAGTACTTC. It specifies CASRIEHSYTFSETQYF.

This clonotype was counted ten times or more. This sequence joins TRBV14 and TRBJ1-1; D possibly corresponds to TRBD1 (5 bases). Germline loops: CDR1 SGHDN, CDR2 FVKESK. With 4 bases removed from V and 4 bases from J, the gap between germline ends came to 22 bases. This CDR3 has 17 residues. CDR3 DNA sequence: TGTGCCAGCAGCCCTTTGTCAGGGTTAAGGAGAATCACTGAAGCTTTCTTT. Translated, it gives CASSPLSGLRRITEAFF.

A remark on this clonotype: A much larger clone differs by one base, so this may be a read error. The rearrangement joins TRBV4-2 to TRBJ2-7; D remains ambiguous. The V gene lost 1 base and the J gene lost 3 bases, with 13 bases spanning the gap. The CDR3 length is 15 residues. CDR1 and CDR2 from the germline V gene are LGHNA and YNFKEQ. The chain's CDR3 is CASSQGSGLGYEQYF. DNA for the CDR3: TGTGCCAGCAGCCAAGGTTCCGGGCTTGGCTACGAGCAGTACTTC.

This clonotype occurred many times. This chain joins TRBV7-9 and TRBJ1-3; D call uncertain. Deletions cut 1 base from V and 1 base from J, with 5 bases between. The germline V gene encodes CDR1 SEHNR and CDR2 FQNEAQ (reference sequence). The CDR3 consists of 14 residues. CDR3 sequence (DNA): TGTGCCAGCAGCTTAGGAGGGTCTGGAAACACCATATATTTT. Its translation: CASSLGGSGNTIYF.

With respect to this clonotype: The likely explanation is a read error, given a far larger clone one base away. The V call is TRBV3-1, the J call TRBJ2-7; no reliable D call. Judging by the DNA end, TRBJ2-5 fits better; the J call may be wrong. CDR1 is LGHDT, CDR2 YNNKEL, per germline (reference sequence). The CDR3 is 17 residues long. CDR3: CASSVSGPISLSETQYF. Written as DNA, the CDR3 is TGTGCCAGCAGCGTCTCGGGTCCCATTTCTCTCTCTGAGACCCAGTACTTC.